The clone carrying this T cell receptor (beta chain) is labeled medium-sized. Antigen unknown. These data belong to a study of HIV-infected patients and healthy controls. Whole-study findings and limits: During therapy, HIV-associated CDR3s fell significantly in frequency, while CMV-associated CDR3s did not change significantly. Slight age and sex differences between study cohorts did not explain the diversity differences.

Reverse transcription used 500 to 550 ng RNA and constant-region primers for alpha and beta. Separate chain-specific third strand synthesis with multiplexing indices produced the alpha and beta libraries. The cDNA received a 5' RACE adapter containing a random hexamer plus an SP2 sequencing primer site. Second strand synthesis was primed from the SP2 site. TCRdb called the 5' RACE reads again in MiXCR, with one record for every CDR3 protein. Among 15,000 or so distinct CDR3 sequences, more than 8.5% were seen once, and the ten largest hold about 5.1%. Whole blood was used without fractionation, so all unsorted peripheral T cells were included. Input material: blood. The TCR sequence derives from an adult in good health.

The CDR3 is CASSQYTVTGANVLTF. For the CDR3, the DNA is TGTGCCAGCAGCCAGTACACAGTTACTGGGGCCAACGTCCTGACTTTC. This chain links TRBV7-2 with TRBJ2-6; D uncertain. CDR1 SGHTA and CDR2 FQGNSA come from the germline V gene. The V end lost 5 bases, the J end lost 2 bases, and 13 bases lay between the germline ends. The CDR3 length is 16 residues.